The next 31 T cell receptor beta chains were all read from a single sample in a study of T and B cells in COVID-19 patients (dated by TCRdb to the early 2020s). These reads were obtained on an Illumina MiSeq. Multiplex PCR with BIOMED2 TRB-A/B primer pools was used to amplify the TRB rearrangements. The raw public data were reprocessed by TCRdb itself: fastp quality trimming at Q25, MiXCR clonotype calling, in-frame beta chains only. Each entry merges the rows of one CDR3 protein and shows their most common DNA and genes. Recorded for this sample are some 8,000 distinct CDR3 sequences; about 25% of them occurred a single time. About 6.4% of the sample comes from the top ten. TRB repertoires were amplified using roughly 250-500 ng of genomic DNA isolated from blood. The sample was blood. Every receptor here comes from a human donor who had recovered from COVID-19.

The V call is TRBV20-1, the J call TRBJ2-5; 10 bases match TRBD2. CDR3 length equals 16 residues. V gave up 3 bases and J gave up 4 bases; unmatched junction bases: 11. Germline assignment: CDR1 DFQATT and CDR2 SNEGSKA (reference sequence). This CDR3 is CSARRGSGRSGETQYF. The CDR3 coding sequence is TGCAGTGCTAGGCGGGGTAGCGGGAGGAGCGGAGAGACCCAGTACTTC.

A word on this clonotype: One end of the junction varies from germline; a read error may be responsible. V usage is TRBV7-7 and J usage is TRBJ2-5, with 7 bases fitting TRBD2. In germline, CDR1 is SSHAT, CDR2 FNYEAQ (reference sequence). The CDR3 consists of 15 residues. CDR3 nucleotide sequence: TGTGCTAGCAGCTTATCAGACGGGGGGCAAGAGACCCAGTACTTC. Translated, it gives CASSLSDGGQETQYF.

In its sample, this clonotype was seen many times. The chain uses TRBV5-6 and TRBJ2-1, with D hard to call. The CDR3 consists of 13 residues. Trimming took off 0 bases at V and 1 base at J, with 2 bases between the two ends. Germline V gene lookup returns CDR1 SGHDT and CDR2 YYEEEE. CDR3 sequence: CASSLGSYNEQFF. For the CDR3, the DNA is TGTGCCAGCAGCTTGGGGTCCTACAATGAGCAGTTCTTC.

This rearrangement joins TRBV20-1 to TRBJ1-6, with D uncertain. This CDR3 is built from 12 residues. Trimming took off 5 bases at V and 7 bases at J, with 9 bases between the two ends. Germline CDR1 DFQATT, CDR2 SNEGSKA (reference sequence). The CDR3 loop is CSAAFPNSPLHF. The DNA of the CDR3 is TGCAGTGCTGCCTTTCCGAATTCACCCCTCCACTTT.

V and J are TRBV10-3 and TRBJ2-7, with D maybe TRBD1 (6 bases). V was trimmed by 2 bases and J by 2 bases, leaving 10 bases between them. The CDR3 has 14 amino acids. Germline V gene lookup returns CDR1 ENHRY and CDR2 SYGVKD. CDR3 bases: TGTGCCATCAGTGAGGGGGCAGGGGCCTACGAGCAGTACTTC. The encoded protein is CAISEGAGAYEQYF.

Relative to its sample, this clonotype is medium-sized. The chain uses TRBV19 and TRBJ2-2; D is ambiguous. Trimming pared 4 bases from V and 5 bases from J, leaving 2 bases between. The CDR3 has 11 residues. The V gene's germline CDR1 is LNHDA and CDR2 SQIVND (reference sequence). The CDR3 DNA sequence: TGTGCCAGTAGTACTACCGGGGAGCTGTTTTTT. Its protein product is CASSTTGELFF.

A word on this clonotype: A clone one base away is much larger, so this may be a read error. The CDR3 does not end in the conserved phenylalanine or tryptophan, so this is likely a read error. The chain links TRBV7-9 to TRBJ2-2, with a tentative D call TRBD2 (6 bases). The germline CDR1 and CDR2 sequences are SEHNR and FQNEAQ (reference sequence). This CDR3 is built from 13 residues. Between the trimmed V and J ends, which lost 9 bases and 6 bases, there was a span of 14 bases. CDR3 DNA: TGTGCCAGACTAGCTCCAACGCCCGGGGAGCTGTTTGTT. Its translation: CARLAPTPGELFV.

This clonotype turned up a few times. This chain links TRBV20-1 with TRBJ2-3; no clear D gene. The V gene's germline CDR1 is DFQATT and CDR2 SNEGSKA (reference sequence). V was cut by 4 bases and J by 8 bases, with 10 bases left in between. The CDR3 is 11 residues long. The CDR3 DNA sequence: TGCAGTGCTAAGGACCCAGGTACGCAGTATTTT. Encoded protein: CSAKDPGTQYF.

This clonotype occurred once. The chain uses TRBV12-3 or TRBV12-4 and TRBJ2-7, with unresolved D. V was pared by 2 bases and J by 4 bases, with 9 bases between. This CDR3 has 13 amino acids. The DNA of the CDR3 is TGTGCCAGCAGTTTACATGGGAAGTACGAGCAGTACTTC. Translation gives CASSLHGKYEQYF.

This clonotype was detected a few times. This chain connects TRBV12-3 or TRBV12-4 to TRBJ1-2; possibly TRBD1 for D (5 bases). The V end lost 5 bases, the J end lost 4 bases, and 11 bases lay between the germline ends. The CDR3 runs to 13 residues. The CDR3 bases are TGTGCCAGCAGTATACGGGGGACCTATGGCTACACCTTC. It is translated as CASSIRGTYGYTF.

This clonotype was picked up a small number of times. The gene calls are TRBV4-3 and TRBJ1-2, with a tentative D call TRBD1 (5 bases). The germline V gene has CDR1 LGHNA and CDR2 YSLEER. The V end lost 3 bases, the J end lost 4 bases, and 21 bases lay between the germline ends. This CDR3 comprises 17 residues. The CDR3, as DNA: TGCGCCAGCAGCCAGTCGACACCACCGGTGGGGCTCTATGGCTACACCTTC. Residues: CASSQSTPPVGLYGYTF.

This clonotype was seen many times. This chain connects TRBV6-2 or TRBV6-3 to TRBJ2-2; 10 bases align to TRBD2. The V gene's germline CDR1 is MNHEY and CDR2 SVGEGT. This CDR3 has 15 amino acids. Trimming removed 8 bases from V and 3 bases from J; junction bases left unmatched: 6. The CDR3 is CASLRTSGYTGELFF. The CDR3 DNA sequence: TGTGCCAGCCTCCGGACTAGCGGCTACACCGGGGAGCTGTTTTTT.

The chain combines TRBV7-9 with TRBJ2-4; D ambiguous. The CDR3 is 12 residues long. Germline V gene sequence: CDR1 SEHNR, CDR2 FQNEAQ (reference sequence). V was trimmed by 4 bases and J by 8 bases, leaving 9 bases between them. The CDR3 loop reads CASSSKWDIQYF. The CDR3, as DNA: TGTGCCAGCAGCTCGAAGTGGGACATTCAGTACTTC. The variable domain in full, completed from reference TRBV7-9 and TRBJ2-4, reads DTGVSQNPRHKITKRGQNVTFRCDPISEHNRLYWYRQTLGQGPEFLTYFQNEAQLEKSRLLSDRFSAERPKGSFSTLEIQRTEQGDSAMYLCASSSKWDIQYFGAGTRLSVL.

This clonotype is deemed medium-sized (0.01 to 0.1%). This chain links TRBV15 with TRBJ2-7; D is uncertain. Germline V gives CDR1 LNHNV, CDR2 YYDKDF (reference sequence). This CDR3 has 14 residues. Deletions cut 3 bases from V and 3 bases from J, with 12 bases between. The CDR3 loop reads CATSRAGDLYEQYF. CDR3 bases: TGTGCCACCAGCAGGGCAGGAGACCTCTACGAGCAGTACTTC.

The V call is TRBV12-5, the J call TRBJ2-1, with TRBD2 matching over 13 bases. This CDR3 is 19 amino acids long. In germline, CDR1 is LGHNT, CDR2 FRNRAP. The junction had 9 bases not matched to a gene; V was cut back by 0 bases and J by 4 bases. The CDR3 nucleotides are TGTGCTAGTGGTTTGGTATCCCCTACTAGCGGGAGGGGATACAATGAGCAGTTCTTC. It is translated as CASGLVSPTSGRGYNEQFF. Full variable domain (rest looked up from reference TRBV12-5 and TRBJ2-1): DARVTQTPRHKVTEMGQEVTMRCQPILGHNTVFWYRQTMMQGLELLAYFRNRAPLDDSGMPKDRFSAEMPDATLATLKIQPSEPRDSAVYFCASGLVSPTSGRGYNEQFFGPGTRLTVL.

Judged by abundance, this clonotype is medium-sized. The V call is TRBV27, the J call TRBJ2-1, with 9 bases lining up with TRBD2. Looked up from germline, CDR1 is MNHEY and CDR2 is SMNVEV (reference sequence). The length of the CDR3 is 14 residues. V lost 5 bases, J lost 5 bases, and 4 bases stayed unmatched. This CDR3 is CASSLRTSDNEQFF. The CDR3 nucleotides are TGTGCCAGCAGTCTTCGGACTAGCGACAATGAGCAGTTCTTC.

This clonotype has a count of ten or more. V and J are TRBV5-6 and TRBJ2-7; D ambiguous. The germline gives CDR1 SGHDT, CDR2 YYEEEE. Trimming left V 4 bases short and J 3 bases short, with 14 bases between. The CDR3 runs to 14 residues. The chain's CDR3 is CASSLARAVYEQYF. The CDR3 region has the DNA TGTGCCAGCAGCCTGGCACGGGCGGTCTACGAGCAGTACTTC.

This clonotype was counted only a few times. J is TRBJ1-2 and V is TRBV5-1; D is unresolved. V was pared by 1 base and J by 10 bases, with 11 bases between. The CDR3 is made up of 12 amino acids. The V gene's germline CDR1 is SGHRS and CDR2 YFSETQ. The CDR3 loop is CASSLTTRYYTF. DNA of the CDR3: TGCGCCAGCAGCTTGACAACCCGCTACTACACCTTC.

This clonotype was seen repeatedly, ten times or more. The V call is TRBV12-3 or TRBV12-4, the J call TRBJ1-6, with TRBD1 matching over 7 bases. This CDR3 has 14 amino acids. V was pared by 5 bases and J by 8 bases, with 6 bases of the junction left unmatched. CDR3 protein: CASSRGQIDSPLHF. The CDR3 bases are TGTGCCAGCAGTAGGGGACAGATTGATTCACCCCTCCACTTT.

The chain recombines TRBV5-1 with TRBJ1-2, with no clear D. The CDR3 is made up of 14 amino acids. Trimming pared 7 bases from V and 5 bases from J, leaving 18 bases between. Germline V gene sequence: CDR1 SGHRS, CDR2 YFSETQ. CDR3 residues: CASGPRGAEYGYTF. CDR3 in DNA: TGCGCCAGCGGACCCAGAGGAGCGGAGTATGGCTACACCTTC. The complete variable domain, with remaining parts taken from reference TRBV5-1 and TRBJ1-2, reads KAGVTQTPRYLIKTRGQQVTLSCSPISGHRSVSWYQQTPGQGLQFLFEYFSETQRNKGNFPGRFSGRQFSNSRSEMNVSTLELGDSALYLCASGPRGAEYGYTFGSGTRLTVV.

In this sample, this clonotype is medium-sized. CDR3 nucleotide sequence: TGTGCCAGCAGTTCGGGACTAGCAGCGGAGACCCAGTACTTC. This codes for CASSSGLAAETQYF. The chain recombines TRBV6-2 or TRBV6-3 with TRBJ2-5, with TRBD2 matching over 9 bases. CDR3 size: 14 residues. After removal of 4 bases from V and 5 bases from J, the junction contained 5 bases not matched to a gene. The germline gives CDR1 MNHEY, CDR2 SVGEGT.

V gene TRBV27 combines with J gene TRBJ2-1, with 13 bases identical to TRBD2. Unmatched junction bases numbered 10, after V lost 6 bases and J lost 8 bases. CDR3 length: 16 residues. Germline values: CDR1 MNHEY, CDR2 SMNVEV (reference sequence). Here the CDR3 DNA reads TGTGCCAGCAGGGGAGCCGGGACTAGCGGGATAGATGAGCAGTTCTTC. Translation: CASRGAGTSGIDEQFF.

This clonotype counts as medium-sized. The chain employs TRBV6-5 and TRBJ2-3; D may correspond to TRBD1 or TRBD2 (6 bases each). V was shortened by 8 bases and J by 6 bases, with 9 bases between the two germline ends. Germline CDR1 reads MNHEY; CDR2 reads SVGAGI. This CDR3 contains 11 residues. The CDR3: CASSGADTQYF. The CDR3 coding sequence is TGTGCCAGCTCGGGGGCGGATACGCAGTATTTT.

This clonotype is termed medium-sized. The CDR3 DNA reads as TGCAGCGTGAGGGGGGGACAAGCAAACACTGAAGCTTTCTTT. It translates to CSVRGGQANTEAFF. The chain couples TRBV29-1 to TRBJ1-1; TRBD1 might be the D (6 bases). The CDR3 spans 14 residues. Trimming cost V 6 bases and J 2 bases, with 16 bases left between them. Per the germline V gene, CDR1 is SQVTM and CDR2 is ANQGSEA.

This clonotype is classed as medium-sized (0.01 to 0.1%). This chain joins TRBV12-3 or TRBV12-4 and TRBJ2-2; maybe TRBD1 (5 bases). This CDR3 is built from 16 residues. V was pared by 6 bases and J by 3 bases, with 17 bases between. CDR3 in DNA: TGTGCCAGCAGCCGAAGACGTACCAGGGACACCGGGGAGCTGTTTTTT. This translates into CASSRRRTRDTGELFF.

The chain carries TRBV20-1 and TRBJ2-7, with D tentatively TRBD1 (6 bases). The CDR3 extends over 13 amino acids. Germline CDR1 is DFQATT and CDR2 is SNEGSKA (reference sequence). Trimming stripped 3 bases from V and 4 bases from J, with 13 bases between. The CDR3 nucleotides read TGCAGTGCTAGTATGGCAGGGGAGTACGAGCAGTACTTC. This codes for CSASMAGEYEQYF.

This chain links TRBV7-2 with TRBJ2-7; 11 bases match TRBD2. Germline loops: CDR1 SGHTA, CDR2 FQGNSA. With V trimmed by 5 bases and J by 1 base, 10 bases remained unmatched. The CDR3 totals 17 residues. CDR3 amino acids: CASSLSGGTSGSYEQYF. The CDR3, as DNA: TGTGCCAGCAGCCTTAGCGGGGGGACTAGCGGTTCCTACGAGCAGTACTTC.

This clonotype was detected many times. The rearrangement joins TRBV5-6 to TRBJ2-7; D is unclear. V was cut by 3 bases and J by 2 bases, with 24 bases left in between. Germline CDR1 is SGHDT and CDR2 is YYEEEE. The CDR3 is 18 amino acids. Here the CDR3 reads CASSSTAGLVSRPYEQYF. CDR3 nucleotide sequence: TGTGCCAGCAGCTCCACCGCCGGTTTGGTGTCAAGGCCCTACGAGCAGTACTTC.

The sample holds many counts of this clonotype. The rearrangement links TRBV12-3 or TRBV12-4 to TRBJ2-1; 9 nucleotides line up with TRBD2. CDR3 length: 18 residues. Unmatched junction bases numbered 10, after V lost 1 base and J lost 3 bases. The CDR3 DNA reads as TGTGCCAGCAGTTTAGGGGGAATAGCGGGAGACGGCTACAATGAGCAGTTCTTC. Residues: CASSLGGIAGDGYNEQFF.

The V call is TRBV5-1, the J call TRBJ2-3; 7 bases align to TRBD1. Trimming took 0 bases from V and 4 from J; bases not matched to a gene: 8. Germline lookup yields CDR1 SGHRS and CDR2 YFSETQ. The CDR3 sequence is 16 residues long. The CDR3 bases are TGCGCCAGCAGCTTGGCCTCAGGGGGTGATCCAGATACGCAGTATTTT. Encoded protein: CASSLASGGDPDTQYF. The entire variable domain, with the rest obtained from reference TRBV5-1 and TRBJ2-3, is as follows: KAGVTQTPRYLIKTRGQQVTLSCSPISGHRSVSWYQQTPGQGLQFLFEYFSETQRNKGNFPGRFSGRQFSNSRSEMNVSTLELGDSALYLCASSLASGGDPDTQYFGPGTRLTVL.

The chain couples TRBV4-1 to TRBJ2-3, with D possibly called TRBD1 or TRBD2 (5 bases each). The J call may be mistaken, given a closer DNA end match to TRBJ2-5. The germline V gene has CDR1 MGHRA and CDR2 YSYEKL. The CDR3 consists of 15 residues. CDR3 in DNA: TGCGCCAGCAGCCAAGAAGGTGACTGGGGGGAGACCCAGTACTTC. Translating gives CASSQEGDWGETQYF.